This TCR beta chain was captured in a study of blood T cell repertoires in COVID-19. Study-wide context: Sites in the United States, Italy and Spain provided acute and convalescent COVID-19 samples. PBMCs, B-cell-depleted T cells, or T cells provided the cDNA or gDNA that made up the material.

Only a few counts were recorded for this clone. Per the study methods: Researchers report that nucleated cell counts were estimated from reference gene primer amplification. Data came from immunoSEQ multiplex PCR; TCRdb stores just in-frame clones and leaves some out. D and trimming were read from the DNA, whereas the V and J calls and clone size are those reported in that table. The sample contains 300,000 or so clones, about 85% of which appear only once. The CDR3 is 15 residues long. Per germline, CDR1 LGHDT and CDR2 YNNKEL (reference sequence). V trimming: 4 bases; J trimming: 4 bases; junction bases outside the gene matches: 7.

Material: peripheral blood. The TCR comes from a woman in her forties or fifties with active or convalescent COVID-19. The rearrangement uses TRBV3-1 (or the pseudogene TRBV3-2) and TRBJ2-7; TRBD2 aligns across 10 bases. The CDR3 bases are TGTGCCAGCAGCCCTCTAGCGGGAGTCGGATACGAGCAGTACTTC. This sequence encodes CASSPLAGVGYEQYF.